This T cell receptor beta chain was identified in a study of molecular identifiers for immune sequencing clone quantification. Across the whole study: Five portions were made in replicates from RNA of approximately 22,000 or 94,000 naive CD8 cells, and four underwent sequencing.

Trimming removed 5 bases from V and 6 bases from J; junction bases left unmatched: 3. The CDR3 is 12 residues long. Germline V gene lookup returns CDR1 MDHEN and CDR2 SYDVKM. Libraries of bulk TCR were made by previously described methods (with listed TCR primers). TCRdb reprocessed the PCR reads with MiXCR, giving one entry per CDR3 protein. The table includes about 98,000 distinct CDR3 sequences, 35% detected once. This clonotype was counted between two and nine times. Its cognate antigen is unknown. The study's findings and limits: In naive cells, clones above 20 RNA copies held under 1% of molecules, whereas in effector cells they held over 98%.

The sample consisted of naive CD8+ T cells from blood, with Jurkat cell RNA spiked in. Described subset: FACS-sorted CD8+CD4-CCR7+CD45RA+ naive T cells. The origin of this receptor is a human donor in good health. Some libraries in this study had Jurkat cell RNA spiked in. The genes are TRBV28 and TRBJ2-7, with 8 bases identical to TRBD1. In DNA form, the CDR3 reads TGTGCCAGCAGTCAGACAGGGGCCGAGCAGTACTTC. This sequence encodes CASSQTGAEQYF.